Listed below are T cell receptor beta chains from one sample, sequenced in a study of cytomegalovirus exposure and HLA in healthy donors. Sequenced by immunoSEQ multiplex PCR; TCRdb stores in-frame clones only, minus some. The data show a few hundred thousand clones, about nine tenths seen once. Sequenced: PBMCs. These receptor sequences come from a woman aged 18 to 35 in good health and CMV-seronegative. CDR3s include the opening cysteine and the closing phenylalanine or tryptophan. The D gene is left open where the match is weak. Expanded clones are given a class, and other clones once, few, many or no size at all.

CDR3 DNA: TGTGCCAGCAGCCCCTTCGACAGGGCTAACACTGAAGCTTTCTTT
CDR3 protein: CASSPFDRANTEAFF
clone size: .
J gene: TRBJ1-1
D gene: TRBD1
V gene: TRBV6-5

CDR3 DNA: TGTGCCAGCAGCCAAGCAGCCGGGACTAGCGGGAGGGCCAGGGACAATGAGCAGTTCTTC
CDR3 protein: CASSQAAGTSGRARDNEQFF
clone size: .
J gene: TRBJ2-1
D gene: TRBD2
V gene: TRBV4-2

CDR3 DNA: TGTGCCAGCAGTTACTCAACTAGCGGGAGCGCAGATACGCAGTATTTT
CDR3 protein: CASSYSTSGSADTQYF
clone size: .
J gene: TRBJ2-3
D gene: TRBD2
V gene: TRBV6-6

CDR3 DNA: TGCGCCAGCGGCCCGGGACAGGGAGGCGGCTACACCTTC
CDR3 protein: CASGPGQGGGYTF
clone size: .
J gene: TRBJ1-2
D gene: TRBD1
V gene: TRBV5-1

CDR3 DNA: TGTGCCAGCAGCTCAACTACTCAAACACGGGCCTACGAGCAGTACTTC
CDR3 protein: CASSSTTQTRAYEQYF
clone size: .
J gene: TRBJ2-7
D gene: .
V gene: TRBV7-2

CDR3 DNA: TGCGCCAGCAGCTTGGTATCTCAGGGGGCAAGTCGATCTGGAAACACCATATATTTT
CDR3 protein: CASSLVSQGASRSGNTIYF
clone size: .
J gene: TRBJ1-3
D gene: TRBD1
V gene: TRBV5-1

CDR3 DNA: TGTGCCAGCAGTCCTCCGGGACAGGGGTCCCCCTACGAGCAGTACTTC
CDR3 protein: CASSPPGQGSPYEQYF
clone size: .
J gene: TRBJ2-7
D gene: TRBD1
V gene: TRBV28

CDR3 DNA: TGTGCCAGCAGTATTAGACAGGGCGAAGCTTTCTTT
CDR3 protein: CASSIRQGEAFF
clone size: .
J gene: TRBJ1-1
D gene: TRBD1
V gene: TRBV6-5

CDR3 DNA: TGCGCCAGCAGCGCGGTTGGTCGGGGCACAGATACGCAGTATTTT
CDR3 protein: CASSAVGRGTDTQYF
clone size: .
J gene: TRBJ2-3
D gene: .
V gene: TRBV5-1

CDR3 DNA: TGTGCCAGCAGCTTAGGACTAGCGAATAACAATGAGCAGTTCTTC
CDR3 protein: CASSLGLANNNEQFF
clone size: .
J gene: TRBJ2-1
D gene: TRBD2
V gene: TRBV13

CDR3 DNA: TGTGCCAGCTATTTTAGTGGGACAGTTGAAAAACTGTTTTTT
CDR3 protein: CASYFSGTVEKLFF
clone size: once
J gene: TRBJ1-4
D gene: TRBD1
V gene: TRBV6-1

CDR3 DNA: TGTGCCAGCAGCCCCCAGGGTGAGGTCCATGGCTACACCTTC
CDR3 protein: CASSPQGEVHGYTF
clone size: .
J gene: TRBJ1-2
D gene: .
V gene: TRBV9

CDR3 DNA: TGTGCCAGCAGTCCCATCGACAGGCCCTACGAGCAGTACTTC
CDR3 protein: CASSPIDRPYEQYF
clone size: .
J gene: TRBJ2-7
D gene: .
V gene: TRBV27

CDR3 DNA: TGTGCCAGCAGTTCTCTCAGCGATGAGCAGTTCTTC
CDR3 protein: CASSSLSDEQFF
clone size: .
J gene: TRBJ2-1
D gene: .
V gene: TRBV27

CDR3 DNA: TGTGCCAGCAGCCCACTGGCAAGCGGGAGTGGTTACGAGCAGTACTTC
CDR3 protein: CASSPLASGSGYEQYF
clone size: once
J gene: TRBJ2-7
D gene: TRBD2
V gene: TRBV7-9

CDR3 DNA: TGTGCCAGCAGCCGGGGGGGGACGCAGTATTTT
CDR3 protein: CASSRGGTQYF
clone size: .
J gene: TRBJ2-3
D gene: TRBD2
V gene: TRBV11-3

CDR3 DNA: TGTGCCAGCAGCTCGGGACTAGCGGGAGGGCCTGGTACGGATACGCAGTATTTT
CDR3 protein: CASSSGLAGGPGTDTQYF
clone size: .
J gene: TRBJ2-3
D gene: TRBD2
V gene: TRBV7-9

CDR3 DNA: TGCAGCGTAAGCGGGAGGGCGAAGGATGAGCAGTTCTTC
CDR3 protein: CSVSGRAKDEQFF
clone size: .
J gene: TRBJ2-1
D gene: TRBD2
V gene: TRBV29-1

CDR3 DNA: TGTGCCACCAGAAGATCGAGACAGGGAACAGATACGCAGTATTTT
CDR3 protein: CATRRSRQGTDTQYF
clone size: .
J gene: TRBJ2-3
D gene: TRBD1
V gene: TRBV28

CDR3 DNA: TGTGCCAGCAGCTTGGCAACTAGCGGAAACAATGAGCAGTTCTTC
CDR3 protein: CASSLATSGNNEQFF
clone size: few
J gene: TRBJ2-1
D gene: TRBD2
V gene: TRBV5-4

CDR3 DNA: TGTGCCAGCAGACCCCCGGGCACAGATACGCAGTATTTT
CDR3 protein: CASRPPGTDTQYF
clone size: .
J gene: TRBJ2-3
D gene: .
V gene: TRBV27

CDR3 DNA: TGTGCCAGCTCCGGTGGCGGGAGCTCCTACAATGAGCAGTTCTTC
CDR3 protein: CASSGGGSSYNEQFF
clone size: .
J gene: TRBJ2-1
D gene: TRBD2
V gene: TRBV2

CDR3 DNA: TGTGCCAGCAAGTATGGCGGAGGAACCTACGAGCAGTACTTC
CDR3 protein: CASKYGGGTYEQYF
clone size: .
J gene: TRBJ2-7
D gene: .
V gene: TRBV7-9

CDR3 DNA: TGTGCCAGTAGTAGATTACAGGGAAACAATGGCTACACCTTC
CDR3 protein: CASSRLQGNNGYTF
clone size: .
J gene: TRBJ1-2
D gene: .
V gene: TRBV19

CDR3 DNA: TGTGCCAGCAGCCAACTCTCCGGACAGGGGGCGCGGTCCTACGAGCAGTACTTC
CDR3 protein: CASSQLSGQGARSYEQYF
clone size: .
J gene: TRBJ2-7
D gene: TRBD1
V gene: TRBV14

CDR3 DNA: TGTGCCAGCAGCTTAGACTGGAGCAGCTACAATGAGCAGTTCTTC
CDR3 protein: CASSLDWSSYNEQFF
clone size: .
J gene: TRBJ2-1
D gene: .
V gene: TRBV7-6

CDR3 DNA: TGTGCCAGCAGCTTAGTAATGCTAGCGATCCCCCTCGAGCAGTACTTC
CDR3 protein: CASSLVMLAIPLEQYF
clone size: .
J gene: TRBJ2-7
D gene: .
V gene: TRBV11-2

CDR3 DNA: TGTGCCAGCAGCGACTACAGGGGGCATAGCGGGGAGCTGTTTTTT
CDR3 protein: CASSDYRGHSGELFF
clone size: .
J gene: TRBJ2-2
D gene: TRBD1
V gene: TRBV2

CDR3 DNA: TGTGCCAGCAGTGAGGCGCTGGCAGGGGAGCCCGCTTTCTTT
CDR3 protein: CASSEALAGEPAFF
clone size: .
J gene: TRBJ1-1
D gene: .
V gene: TRBV6-1

CDR3 DNA: TGTGCCAGCAGCCGAGACAGAGAGAGTGGAAACACCATATATTTT
CDR3 protein: CASSRDRESGNTIYF
clone size: .
J gene: TRBJ1-3
D gene: .
V gene: TRBV7-3

CDR3 DNA: TGTGCCAGTAGTACCGGACTAGTTTCCTACGAGCAGTACTTC
CDR3 protein: CASSTGLVSYEQYF
clone size: .
J gene: TRBJ2-7
D gene: TRBD2
V gene: TRBV19

CDR3 DNA: TGTGCCAGCAGCCCGGGGCGCGGGGGGCGCGTTATAAACATTCAGTACTTC
CDR3 protein: CASSPGRGGRVINIQYF
clone size: .
J gene: TRBJ2-4
D gene: TRBD2
V gene: TRBV7-8

CDR3 DNA: TGCGCCAGCAGCCCCTTAGCGGGAGAGGACTACAATGAGCAGTTCTTC
CDR3 protein: CASSPLAGEDYNEQFF
clone size: .
J gene: TRBJ2-1
D gene: TRBD2
V gene: TRBV5-1

CDR3 DNA: TGTGCCAGCAGCTTATATGCCGGGTCTTCTTACAATGAGCAGTTCTTC
CDR3 protein: CASSLYAGSSYNEQFF
clone size: .
J gene: TRBJ2-1
D gene: .
V gene: TRBV11-3

CDR3 DNA: TGTGCCATCAGTGTTGGGCTAGCGGGGAACAATGAGCAGTTCTTC
CDR3 protein: CAISVGLAGNNEQFF
clone size: once
J gene: TRBJ2-1
D gene: TRBD2
V gene: TRBV10-3

CDR3 DNA: TGTGCCAGCAGTGACTCTACGGGGGGAAACACTGAAGCTTTCTTT
CDR3 protein: CASSDSTGGNTEAFF
clone size: .
J gene: TRBJ1-1
D gene: .
V gene: TRBV6-4

CDR3 DNA: TGCGCCAGCAGCATACCAAAGGGGCTTCAGTTCTTC
CDR3 protein: CASSIPKGLQFF
clone size: once
J gene: TRBJ2-1
D gene: .
V gene: TRBV4-1

CDR3 DNA: TGCGCCAGCAGCCAAGGGGGGGGGCAATTGGATACGCAGTATTTT
CDR3 protein: CASSQGGGQLDTQYF
clone size: .
J gene: TRBJ2-3
D gene: .
V gene: TRBV4-3

CDR3 DNA: TGCGCCAGCAGCCAAGACAACAGCGGCACCTACGAGCAGTACTTC
CDR3 protein: CASSQDNSGTYEQYF
clone size: .
J gene: TRBJ2-7
D gene: .
V gene: TRBV4-3

CDR3 DNA: TGTGCCAGCAGCCACGGGACAGCTTCCTACGAGCAGTACTTC
CDR3 protein: CASSHGTASYEQYF
clone size: .
J gene: TRBJ2-7
D gene: TRBD1
V gene: TRBV7-2

CDR3 DNA: TGTGCCAGCAGCGCACCCGGGACTAGGAAAGAGACCCAGTACTTC
CDR3 protein: CASSAPGTRKETQYF
clone size: once
J gene: TRBJ2-5
D gene: TRBD2
V gene: TRBV9

CDR3 DNA: TGCGCCAGCAGCCTAATAGGCCAAGGGGCAAGGCTGTTTTTT
CDR3 protein: CASSLIGQGARLFF
clone size: .
J gene: TRBJ2-2
D gene: .
V gene: TRBV4-1

CDR3 DNA: TGTGCCAACGGACGGGGAGGGTACGAGCAGTACTTC
CDR3 protein: CANGRGGYEQYF
clone size: .
J gene: TRBJ2-7
D gene: TRBD2
V gene: TRBV10-3

CDR3 DNA: TGTGCCAGCAGCCCCGACCGGACAGTTCAAGAGACCCAGTACTTC
CDR3 protein: CASSPDRTVQETQYF
clone size: .
J gene: TRBJ2-5
D gene: .
V gene: TRBV5-4

CDR3 DNA: TGTGCCAGCAGCCCACGAACCGGGACTAGTAAAGAGCAGTACTTC
CDR3 protein: CASSPRTGTSKEQYF
clone size: .
J gene: TRBJ2-7
D gene: TRBD2
V gene: TRBV7-2

CDR3 DNA: TGTGCCAGCAGCTTATCCCTTGGTAAGCCTGAAGCTTTCTTT
CDR3 protein: CASSLSLGKPEAFF
clone size: .
J gene: TRBJ1-1
D gene: .
V gene: TRBV7-2

CDR3 DNA: TGTGCCACCAGCGGGGGCACTAGCGGGAGCTCCAAGACGCAGTATTTT
CDR3 protein: CATSGGTSGSSKTQYF
clone size: .
J gene: TRBJ2-3
D gene: TRBD2
V gene: TRBV15

CDR3 DNA: TGTGCCATCAGTGAGTTTAACGAGCAGTACTTC
CDR3 protein: CAISEFNEQYF
clone size: .
J gene: TRBJ2-7
D gene: .
V gene: TRBV10-3

CDR3 DNA: TGTGCCAGTAGTACTCCCGAGGGGGCTGGGGCCAACGTCCTGACTTTC
CDR3 protein: CASSTPEGAGANVLTF
clone size: .
J gene: TRBJ2-6
D gene: .
V gene: TRBV19

CDR3 DNA: TGTGCCAGCAGCCCCTATTCGTCAGGCACTGAAGCTTTCTTT
CDR3 protein: CASSPYSSGTEAFF
clone size: .
J gene: TRBJ1-1
D gene: .
V gene: TRBV11-2

CDR3 DNA: TGTGCCAGCACCAAGGGGGGGATCATGAACACTGAAGCTTTCTTT
CDR3 protein: CASTKGGIMNTEAFF
clone size: .
J gene: TRBJ1-1
D gene: .
V gene: TRBV9

CDR3 DNA: TGTGCCAGCTCATGGATAGGGACAGGTCAAGAGACCCAGTACTTC
CDR3 protein: CASSWIGTGQETQYF
clone size: .
J gene: TRBJ2-5
D gene: TRBD1
V gene: TRBV18

CDR3 DNA: TGTGCCACCAGCCGGCCAGGGCCCACAGATACGCAGTATTTT
CDR3 protein: CATSRPGPTDTQYF
clone size: .
J gene: TRBJ2-3
D gene: .
V gene: TRBV15

CDR3 DNA: TGTGCCAGCAGTCCCTCTACAGGGGGCTATGGCTACACCTTC
CDR3 protein: CASSPSTGGYGYTF
clone size: .
J gene: TRBJ1-2
D gene: TRBD1
V gene: TRBV6-6